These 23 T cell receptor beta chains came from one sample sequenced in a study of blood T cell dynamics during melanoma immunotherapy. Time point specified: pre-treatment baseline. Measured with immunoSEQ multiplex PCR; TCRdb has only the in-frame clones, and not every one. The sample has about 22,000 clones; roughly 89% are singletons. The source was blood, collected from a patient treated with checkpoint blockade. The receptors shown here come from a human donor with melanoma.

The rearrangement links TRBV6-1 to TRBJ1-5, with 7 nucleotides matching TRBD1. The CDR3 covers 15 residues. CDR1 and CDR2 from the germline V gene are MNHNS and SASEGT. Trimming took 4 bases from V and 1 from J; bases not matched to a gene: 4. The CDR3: CASSVGGQSNQPQHF. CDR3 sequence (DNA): TGTGCCAGCAGTGTAGGGGGACAGAGCAATCAGCCCCAGCATTTT.

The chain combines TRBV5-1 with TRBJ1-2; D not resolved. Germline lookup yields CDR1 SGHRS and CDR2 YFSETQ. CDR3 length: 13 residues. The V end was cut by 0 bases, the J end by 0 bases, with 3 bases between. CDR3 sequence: CASSLGTNYGYTF. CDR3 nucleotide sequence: TGCGCCAGCAGCTTGGGAACTAACTATGGCTACACCTTC.

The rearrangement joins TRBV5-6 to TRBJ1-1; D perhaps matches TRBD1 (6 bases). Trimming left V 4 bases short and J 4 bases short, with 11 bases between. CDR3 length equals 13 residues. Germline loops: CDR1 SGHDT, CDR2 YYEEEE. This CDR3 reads CASSVRGFTEAFF. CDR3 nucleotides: TGTGCCAGCAGCGTCAGGGGTTTCACTGAAGCTTTCTTT.

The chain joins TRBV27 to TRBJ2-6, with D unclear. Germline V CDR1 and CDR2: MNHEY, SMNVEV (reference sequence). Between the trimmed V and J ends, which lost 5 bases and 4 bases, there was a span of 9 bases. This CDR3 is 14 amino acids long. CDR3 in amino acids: CASSPSSGANVLTF. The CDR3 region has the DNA TGTGCCAGCAGTCCCTCATCGGGGGCCAACGTCCTGACTTTC. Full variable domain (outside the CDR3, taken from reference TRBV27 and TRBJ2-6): EAQVTQNPRYLITVTGKKLTVTCSQNMNHEYMSWYRQDPGLGLRQIYYSMNVEVTDKGDVPEGYKVSRKEKRNFPLILESPSPNQTSLYFCASSPSSGANVLTFGAGSRLTVL.

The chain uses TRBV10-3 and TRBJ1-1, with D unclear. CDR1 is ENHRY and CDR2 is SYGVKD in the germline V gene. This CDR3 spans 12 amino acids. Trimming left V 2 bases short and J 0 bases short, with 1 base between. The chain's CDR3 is CAISEMNTEAFF. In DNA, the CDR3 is TGTGCCATCAGTGAGATGAACACTGAAGCTTTCTTT.

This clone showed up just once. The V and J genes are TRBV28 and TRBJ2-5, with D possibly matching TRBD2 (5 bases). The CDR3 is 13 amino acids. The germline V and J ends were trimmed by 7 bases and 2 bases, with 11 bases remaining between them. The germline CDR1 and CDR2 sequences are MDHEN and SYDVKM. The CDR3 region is CASTTPGQETQYF. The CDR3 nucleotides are TGTGCCAGCACCACCCCGGGGCAAGAGACCCAGTACTTC.

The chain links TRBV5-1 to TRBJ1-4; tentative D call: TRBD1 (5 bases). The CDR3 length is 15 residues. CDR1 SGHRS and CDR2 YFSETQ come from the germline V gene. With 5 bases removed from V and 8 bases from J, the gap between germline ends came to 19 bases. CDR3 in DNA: TGCGCCAGCAGGCCACAACAGGCTTTACGAGAAAAACTGTTTTTT. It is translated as CASRPQQALREKLFF. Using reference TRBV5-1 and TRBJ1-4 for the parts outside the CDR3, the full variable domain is KAGVTQTPRYLIKTRGQQVTLSCSPISGHRSVSWYQQTPGQGLQFLFEYFSETQRNKGNFPGRFSGRQFSNSRSEMNVSTLELGDSALYLCASRPQQALREKLFFGSGTQLSVL.

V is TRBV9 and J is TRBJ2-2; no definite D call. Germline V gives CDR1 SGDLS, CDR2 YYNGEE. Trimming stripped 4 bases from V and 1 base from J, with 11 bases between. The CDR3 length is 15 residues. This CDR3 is CASSITLLNTGELFF. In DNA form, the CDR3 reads TGTGCCAGCAGCATAACACTACTGAACACCGGGGAGCTGTTTTTT.

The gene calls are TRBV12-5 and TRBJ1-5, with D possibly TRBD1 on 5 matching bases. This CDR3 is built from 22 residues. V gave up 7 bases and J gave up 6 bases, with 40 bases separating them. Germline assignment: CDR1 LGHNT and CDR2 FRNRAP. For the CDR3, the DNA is TGTGCTAGTGACTCAGGGCCACCATGGATAACCCCCCACAAAACCGACGGTCAGCCCCAGCATTTT. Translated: CASDSGPPWITPHKTDGQPQHF.

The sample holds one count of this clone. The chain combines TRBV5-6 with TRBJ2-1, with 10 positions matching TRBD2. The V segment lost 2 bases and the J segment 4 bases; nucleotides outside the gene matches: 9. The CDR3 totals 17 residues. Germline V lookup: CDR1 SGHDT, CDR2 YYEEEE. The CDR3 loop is CASSFAASGSLYNEQFF. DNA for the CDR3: TGTGCCAGCAGCTTCGCGGCTAGCGGGAGTTTATACAATGAGCAGTTCTTC.

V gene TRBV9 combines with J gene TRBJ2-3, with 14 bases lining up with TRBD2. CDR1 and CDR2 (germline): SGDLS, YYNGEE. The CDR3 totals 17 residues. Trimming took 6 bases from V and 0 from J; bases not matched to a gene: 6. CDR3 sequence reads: CASTGTSGRTSTDTQYF. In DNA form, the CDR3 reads TGTGCCAGCACTGGGACTAGCGGGAGAACTAGCACAGATACGCAGTATTTT. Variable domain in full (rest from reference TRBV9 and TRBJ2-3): DSGVTQTPKHLITATGQRVTLRCSPRSGDLSVYWYQQSLDQGLQFLIQYYNGEERAKGNILERFSAQQFPDLHSELNLSSLELGDSALYFCASTGTSGRTSTDTQYFGPGTRLTVL.

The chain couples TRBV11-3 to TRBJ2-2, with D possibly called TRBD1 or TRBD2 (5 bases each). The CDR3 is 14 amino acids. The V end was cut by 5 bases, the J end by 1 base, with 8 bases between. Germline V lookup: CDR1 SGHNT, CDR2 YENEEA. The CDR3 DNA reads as TGTGCCAGCAGCCGGGACGGGAACACCGGGGAGCTGTTTTTT. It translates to CASSRDGNTGELFF.

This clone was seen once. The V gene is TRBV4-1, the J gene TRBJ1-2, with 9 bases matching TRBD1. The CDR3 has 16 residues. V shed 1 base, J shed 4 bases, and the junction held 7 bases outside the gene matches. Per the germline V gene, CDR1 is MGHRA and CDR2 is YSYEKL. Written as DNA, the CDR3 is TGCGCCAGCAGCCAAGCAACAGGGGGCCAAGTCTATGGCTACACCTTC. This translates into CASSQATGGQVYGYTF.

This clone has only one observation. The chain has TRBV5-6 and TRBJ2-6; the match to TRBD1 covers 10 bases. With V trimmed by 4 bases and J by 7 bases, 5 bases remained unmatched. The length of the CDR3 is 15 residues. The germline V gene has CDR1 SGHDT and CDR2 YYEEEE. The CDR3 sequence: CASSDRGRGANVLTF. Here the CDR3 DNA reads TGTGCCAGCAGCGACAGGGGGCGAGGCGCCAACGTCCTGACTTTC.

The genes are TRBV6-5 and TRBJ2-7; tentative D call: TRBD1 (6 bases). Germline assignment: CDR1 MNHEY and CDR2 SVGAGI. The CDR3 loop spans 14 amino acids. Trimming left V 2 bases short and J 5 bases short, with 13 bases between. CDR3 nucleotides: TGTGCCAGCAGTTACCTGAACAGGGCCCACGAGCAGTACTTC. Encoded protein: CASSYLNRAHEQYF.

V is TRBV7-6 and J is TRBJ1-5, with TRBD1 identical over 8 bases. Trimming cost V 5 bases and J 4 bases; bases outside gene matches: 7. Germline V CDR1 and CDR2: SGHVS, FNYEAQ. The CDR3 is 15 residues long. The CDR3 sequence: CASSIQGGGNQPQHF. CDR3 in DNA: TGTGCCAGCAGCATACAGGGGGGAGGTAATCAGCCCCAGCATTTT. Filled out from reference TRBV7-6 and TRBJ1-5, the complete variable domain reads GAGVSQSPRYKVTKRGQDVALRCDPISGHVSLYWYRQALGQGPEFLTYFNYEAQQDKSGLPNDRFSAERPEGSISTLTIQRTEQRDSAMYRCASSIQGGGNQPQHFGDGTRLSIL.

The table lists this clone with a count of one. The DNA of the CDR3 is TGTGCCATCAGTGTGCGAGATAATGAAAAACTGTTTTTT. This gives the protein CAISVRDNEKLFF. The chain links TRBV10-3 to TRBJ1-4, with D unclear. This CDR3 is 13 amino acids long. V lost 4 bases to trimming and J lost 4 bases, with 7 bases between them. Looked up from germline, CDR1 is ENHRY and CDR2 is SYGVKD.

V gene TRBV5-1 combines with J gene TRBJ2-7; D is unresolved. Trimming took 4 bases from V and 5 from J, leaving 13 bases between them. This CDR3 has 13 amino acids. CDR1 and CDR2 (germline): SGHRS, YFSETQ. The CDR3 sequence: CASSPAATDEQYF. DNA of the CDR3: TGCGCCAGCAGCCCCGCTGCAACGGACGAGCAGTACTTC.

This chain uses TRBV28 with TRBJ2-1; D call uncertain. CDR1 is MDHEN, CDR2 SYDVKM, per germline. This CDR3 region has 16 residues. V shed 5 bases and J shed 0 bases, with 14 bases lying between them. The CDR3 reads CASSPEFLSSYNEQFF. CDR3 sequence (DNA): TGTGCCAGCAGTCCCGAGTTTTTGAGCTCCTACAATGAGCAGTTCTTC.

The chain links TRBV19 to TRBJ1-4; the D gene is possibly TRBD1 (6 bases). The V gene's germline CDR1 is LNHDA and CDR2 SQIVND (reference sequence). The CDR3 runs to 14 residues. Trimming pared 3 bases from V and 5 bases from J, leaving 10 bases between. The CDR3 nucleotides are TGTGCCAGTAGTATGACAGGCTCGAATGAAAAACTGTTTTTT. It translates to CASSMTGSNEKLFF.

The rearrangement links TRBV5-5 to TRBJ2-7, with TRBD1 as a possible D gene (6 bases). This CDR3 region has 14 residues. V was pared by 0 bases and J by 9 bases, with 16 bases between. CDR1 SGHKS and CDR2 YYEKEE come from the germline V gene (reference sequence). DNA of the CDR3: TGTGCCAGCAGCTTGGGGGGGCCTCCTTTCGGGCAGTACTTC. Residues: CASSLGGPPFGQYF.

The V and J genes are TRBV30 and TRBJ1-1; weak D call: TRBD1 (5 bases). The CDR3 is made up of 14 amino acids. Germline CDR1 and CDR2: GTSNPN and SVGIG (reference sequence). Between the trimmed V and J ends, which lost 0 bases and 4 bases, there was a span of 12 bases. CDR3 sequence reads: CAWSVGAGRTEAFF. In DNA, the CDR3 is TGTGCCTGGAGTGTAGGGGCAGGGCGCACTGAAGCTTTCTTT.

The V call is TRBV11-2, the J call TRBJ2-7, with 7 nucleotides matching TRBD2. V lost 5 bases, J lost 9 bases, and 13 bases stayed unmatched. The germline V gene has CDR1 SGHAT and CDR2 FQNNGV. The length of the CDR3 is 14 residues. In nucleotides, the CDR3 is TGTGCCAGCAGCCAGTGGACCGCTGGGAGGGTGCAGTACTTC. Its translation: CASSQWTAGRVQYF. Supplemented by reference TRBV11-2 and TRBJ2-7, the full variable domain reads EAGVAQSPRYKIIEKRQSVAFWCNPISGHATLYWYQQILGQGPKLLIQFQNNGVVDDSQLPKDRFSAERLKGVDSTLKIQPAKLEDSAVYLCASSQWTAGRVQYFGPGTRLTVT.